The clone carrying this TCR beta chain was seen a single time. Unmatched junction bases numbered 5, after V lost 0 bases and J lost 3 bases. The length of the CDR3 is 15 residues. Germline V CDR1 and CDR2: SGHNT, YYREEE (reference sequence). Only in-frame clones appear in the TCRdb table, and some are missing; sequencing was by immunoSEQ multiplex PCR. The sample yields a few hundred thousand clones, 88% seen once. The data derive from a study of blood T cell repertoires in COVID-19. The chain joins TRBV5-4 to TRBJ2-7; 8 bases are a match to TRBD1. The origin of this receptor is a woman aged 55-75 years in a cohort exposed to, infected with or recovered from COVID-19 (not recorded which). The sequenced sample consisted of PBMCs or T cells enriched from blood (not recorded which). CDR3 nucleotide sequence: TGTGCCAGCAGCTTGGCAGGACAGGGTCTCTACGAGCAGTACTTC. Residues: CASSLAGQGLYEQYF.